These 10 T cell receptor beta chains share one sample of origin, sequenced in a study of blood T cells in healthy people across ages. The second PCR ran about 6 to 11 cycles with a sample-barcoded 5' primer and J-beta primers. TCRdb fed the 5' RACE reads into MiXCR, producing one record per CDR3 protein. Of some 1.5 million distinct CDR3 sequences in the sample, 35% to 45% are singletons; the top ten hold about 4%. The specimen was blood. The source of these receptors is a woman aged 18 to 35 in good health.

The chain joins TRBV28 to TRBJ1-2, with TRBD1 matching over 7 bases. Unmatched junction bases numbered 9, after V lost 6 bases and J lost 5 bases. The CDR3 has 14 residues. Per germline, CDR1 MDHEN and CDR2 SYDVKM. CDR3: CASSYGGTAYGYTF. CDR3 nucleotide sequence: TGTGCCAGCAGCTACGGCGGGACAGCGTATGGCTACACCTTC.

In its sample, this clonotype was seen a few times. The chain carries TRBV29-1 and TRBJ1-1; a possible D gene is TRBD1 (5 bases). Trimming stripped 7 bases from V and 1 base from J, with 16 bases between. The CDR3 loop spans 14 amino acids. The germline CDR1 and CDR2 sequences are SQVTM and ANQGSEA. CDR3 sequence: CSARGGRANTEAFF. The CDR3 bases are TGCAGCGCCCGAGGAGGCAGGGCGAACACTGAAGCTTTCTTT.

This clonotype was picked up a small number of times. The rearrangement joins TRBV6-6 to TRBJ1-5, with no clear D. Trimming removed 2 bases from V and 0 bases from J, with 2 bases in between. Per the germline V gene, CDR1 is MNHNY and CDR2 is SVGAGI (reference sequence). CDR3 size: 13 residues. The CDR3 DNA follows: TGTGCCAGCAGTTACGTTAGCAATCAGCCCCAGCATTTT. Protein: CASSYVSNQPQHF.

The chain uses TRBV9 and TRBJ2-4, with 9 bases that match TRBD2. The J call may be faulty, since TRBJ2-7 better matches the DNA end. The length of the CDR3 is 15 residues. Germline assignment: CDR1 SGDLS and CDR2 YYNGEE. The CDR3 sequence is CASSLHSGSGYEQYF. The CDR3 coding sequence is TGTGCCAGCAGCCTCCATAGCGGGAGTGGGTACGAGCAGTACTTC.

The chain employs TRBV29-1 and TRBJ2-3; D is undetermined. CDR1 and CDR2 from the germline V gene are SQVTM and ANQGSEA. V lost 6 bases and J lost 0, with 22 bases in between. CDR3 size: 17 residues. The CDR3 nucleotides read TGCAGCGTGTGGACGCTTGTACAAGGTTTCAGCACAGATACGCAGTATTTT. Protein product: CSVWTLVQGFSTDTQYF.

This clonotype turned up a few times. The chain's CDR3 is CASSVTVGIAVEGRQSTDTQYF. CDR3 nucleotide sequence: TGTGCCAGCAGCGTAACGGTGGGAATAGCTGTTGAGGGAAGGCAGAGCACAGATACGCAGTATTTT. The chain uses TRBV9 and TRBJ2-3; D is possibly TRBD2 (5 bases). CDR1 SGDLS and CDR2 YYNGEE come from the germline V gene. CDR3 length: 22 residues. The V end was cut by 1 base, the J end by 0 bases, with 30 bases between.

The V call is TRBV20-1, the J call TRBJ2-1; TRBD2 is a possible D gene (7 bases). CDR1 and CDR2 (germline): DFQATT, SNEGSKA (reference sequence). The CDR3 runs to 16 residues. Trimming shortened V by 2 bases and J by 0 bases, and 14 bases separated the two germline ends. This CDR3 is CSARIPGGSSYNEQFF. DNA of the CDR3: TGCAGTGCTAGAATCCCGGGGGGCAGCTCCTACAATGAGCAGTTCTTC.

The chain links TRBV9 to TRBJ1-4; 7 bases match TRBD1. There are 17 residues in the CDR3. Germline lookup yields CDR1 SGDLS and CDR2 YYNGEE. V trimming: 0 bases; J trimming: 7 bases; junction bases outside the gene matches: 12. CDR3: CASSVAGGGLGREKLFF. CDR3 bases: TGTGCCAGCAGCGTAGCAGGGGGAGGTCTTGGTCGTGAAAAACTGTTTTTT.

CDR3 residues: CASSLGLITGNPAEQYF. DNA of the CDR3: TGTGCCAGCAGCTTAGGCCTAATTACGGGAAACCCAGCGGAGCAGTACTTC. The genes are TRBV13 and TRBJ2-4, with D possibly TRBD2 on 5 matching bases. The CDR3 length is 17 residues. V was cut by 0 bases and J by 13 bases, with 25 bases left in between. Germline V gives CDR1 PRHDT, CDR2 FYEKMQ (reference sequence).

The chain couples TRBV6-6 to TRBJ1-2, with D tentatively TRBD1 (6 bases). The CDR3 is 13 residues long. Germline CDR1 is MNHNY and CDR2 is SVGAGI (reference sequence). V lost 8 bases and J lost 3, with 13 bases in between. CDR3 nucleotide sequence: TGTGCCAGCGCATTCCAGGGGTACTATGGCTACACCTTC. Amino acids: CASAFQGYYGYTF.